The entry below gives a single T cell receptor (beta chain) sequence along with its context. This specimen belongs to a study of PD-L1 blockade in urothelial cancer. Germline trimming cut 3 bases from V and 4 bases from J; bases unmatched to any gene: 4. CDR1 is GTSNPN, CDR2 SVGIG, per germline (reference sequence). The CDR3 length is 13 residues. The time point is: peripheral blood 6 weeks after treatment start. Generated by immunoSEQ multiplex PCR, the TCRdb table keeps only in-frame clones and is missing some. Among roughly 76,000 clones listed, 80% to 95% were seen once. The source of this sequence is a woman aged 80 or over with urothelial cancer. This specimen was PBMCs, taken around atezolizumab (anti-PD-L1) treatment. This rearrangement joins TRBV30 to TRBJ2-5; 8 bases agree with TRBD2. The CDR3 sequence is CAWSPGGVETQYF. The CDR3 coding sequence is TGTGCCTGGAGCCCCGGGGGGGTAGAGACCCAGTACTTC.